Listed below are T cell receptor beta chains from one sample, sequenced in a study of T cell responses to AZD1222 COVID-19 vaccine. Measured with immunoSEQ multiplex PCR; TCRdb has only the in-frame clones, and not every one. The sample carries 100,000 to 150,000 clones, around nine tenths recorded once. This material consisted of peripheral blood, taken on day 0 of AZD1222 vaccination. The receptor set was obtained from an adult in good health. The CDR3 runs from the conserved cysteine through the conserved F or W. D genes are given only for firm matches. Part of the rows lack a size; the others show once, few, many or a class for expanded clones.

J gene	D gene	V gene	clone size	CDR3 protein	CDR3 DNA
TRBJ2-5	TRBD2	TRBV7-3	NA	CASSQGSGKQTQYF	TGTGCCAGCAGCCAAGGCAGCGGGAAACAGACCCAGTACTTC
TRBJ1-1	TRBD1	TRBV7-3	NA	CASSQGINTEAFF	TGTGCCAGCTCACAGGGGATTAACACTGAAGCTTTCTTT
TRBJ2-3	TRBD2	TRBV7-3	once	CASSSSGGGADTQYF	TGTGCCAGCAGCTCCAGCGGGGGGGGCGCAGATACGCAGTATTTT
TRBJ2-3	TRBD2	TRBV6-5	NA	CASRTSGTDTQYF	TGTGCCAGCAGAACTAGCGGGACAGATACGCAGTATTTT
TRBJ2-3	NA	TRBV11-3	NA	CASSLGVSPVADTQYF	TGTGCCAGCAGCTTAGGAGTTAGCCCCGTTGCAGATACGCAGTATTTT
TRBJ2-5	TRBD1	TRBV29-1	NA	CSAHDRVGRETQYF	TGCAGCGCACATGACAGGGTAGGACGAGAGACCCAGTACTTC
TRBJ2-1	TRBD1	TRBV5-4	NA	CASRDTGDEQFF	TGTGCCAGCAGGGATACAGGGGATGAGCAGTTCTTC
TRBJ2-7	TRBD2	TRBV15	NA	CATSRALAGVTTSYEQYF	TGTGCCACCAGCAGGGCCCTAGCGGGCGTTACAACGTCCTACGAGCAGTACTTC
TRBJ1-5	NA	TRBV6-5	once	CASRDRAVGNQPQHF	TGTGCCAGCAGGGATCGGGCAGTAGGCAATCAGCCCCAGCATTTT
TRBJ2-4	NA	TRBV7-9	NA	CASSRLLAKNIQYF	TGTGCCAGCAGCCGGTTGTTAGCCAAAAACATTCAGTACTTC
TRBJ1-1	NA	TRBV7-3	NA	CASSYNLNTEAFF	TGTGCCAGCAGCTATAATTTGAACACTGAAGCTTTCTTT
TRBJ1-2	NA	TRBV7-3	NA	CASSLGQGGDGYTF	TGTGCCAGCAGCTTGGGCCAGGGAGGGGATGGCTACACCTTC
TRBJ1-1	NA	TRBV7-9	NA	CASSLASGGGNTEAFF	TGTGCCAGCAGCTTAGCATCGGGAGGGGGGAACACTGAAGCTTTCTTT
TRBJ2-1	TRBD2	TRBV7-2	NA	CASSIKRDGKGDEQFF	TGTGCCAGCAGCATCAAGCGGGACGGGAAAGGGGATGAGCAGTTCTTC
TRBJ1-5	TRBD1	TRBV6-1	once	CASSEFSGGWSNQPQHF	TGTGCCAGCAGTGAATTCTCAGGGGGTTGGAGCAATCAGCCCCAGCATTTT
TRBJ2-1	TRBD2	TRBV10-3	NA	CAISSQGGLELNEQFF	TGTGCCATCAGTAGTCAGGGTGGACTAGAGCTCAATGAGCAGTTCTTC
TRBJ2-7	NA	TRBV11-1	NA	CASRGIPYEQYF	TGTGCCAGCCGCGGGATACCCTACGAGCAGTACTTC
TRBJ2-5	TRBD2	TRBV9	NA	CASSPSGGGTNQETQYF	TGTGCCAGCAGCCCCAGTGGTGGGGGGACTAACCAAGAGACCCAGTACTTC
TRBJ1-4	NA	TRBV7-2	NA	CASSPGPPATNEKLFF	TGTGCCAGCAGCCCGGGACCGCCGGCAACTAATGAAAAACTGTTTTTT
TRBJ2-6	TRBD2	TRBV5-1	NA	CASNPGGSSGANVLTF	TGCGCCAGCAACCCGGGAGGGTCCTCTGGGGCCAACGTCCTGACTTTC
TRBJ2-2	NA	TRBV6-5	NA	CASRFQGLHGELFF	TGTGCCAGCAGATTCCAGGGTCTCCACGGGGAGCTGTTTTTT
TRBJ2-3	NA	TRBV7-2	once	CASSLGRQGGTDTQYF	TGTGCCAGCAGCTTAGGTCGCCAGGGCGGCACAGATACGCAGTATTTT
TRBJ1-6	NA	TRBV30	NA	CAWSGQIDNSPLHF	TGTGCCTGGAGTGGACAGATCGATAATTCACCCCTCCACTTT
TRBJ2-2	NA	TRBV11-3	NA	CASSLGSGRTPNTGELFF	TGTGCCAGCAGCTTAGGGTCGGGACGGACGCCTAACACCGGGGAGCTGTTTTTT
TRBJ1-2	TRBD1	TRBV5-4	NA	CASSLEPGQSSGYTF	TGTGCCAGCAGCTTGGAACCGGGACAGAGTTCTGGCTACACCTTC
TRBJ1-5	NA	TRBV19	NA	CATSLNIRDQPQHF	TGTGCCACGTCCCTAAATATCAGGGATCAGCCCCAGCATTTT
TRBJ2-5	TRBD2	TRBV6-5	NA	CASTRTSWVKETQYF	TGTGCCAGCACCCGGACTAGCTGGGTAAAAGAGACCCAGTACTTC
TRBJ1-5	NA	TRBV30	NA	CAWARGGNQPQHF	TGTGCCTGGGCCAGGGGTGGCAATCAGCCCCAGCATTTT
TRBJ1-6	NA	TRBV14	few	CASSQDRVSYNSPLHF	TGTGCCAGCAGCCAAGACAGGGTTTCCTATAATTCACCCCTCCACTTT
TRBJ2-1	TRBD1	TRBV5-8	NA	CASSATGAVYNEQFF	TGTGCCAGCAGCGCCACAGGGGCCGTTTACAATGAGCAGTTCTTC
TRBJ1-2	TRBD1	TRBV14	NA	CASSQARTGRYGYTF	TGTGCCAGCAGCCAAGCACGGACAGGGAGATATGGCTACACCTTC
TRBJ2-4	NA	TRBV15	NA	CATSPIHGGPLAKNIQYF	TGTGCCACCAGTCCGATCCACGGGGGGCCGTTAGCCAAAAACATTCAGTACTTC
TRBJ2-1	TRBD2	TRBV18	NA	CASSAQLAADGDEQFF	TGTGCCAGCTCGGCCCAACTAGCGGCCGATGGGGATGAGCAGTTCTTC
TRBJ1-2	NA	TRBV4-3	NA	CASSQTPTGHYGYTF	TGCGCCAGCAGCCAAACACCGACAGGCCACTATGGCTACACCTTC
TRBJ2-7	TRBD2	TRBV7-2	NA	CASSPTRGGTYEQYF	TGTGCCAGCAGCCCGACACGGGGGGGGACCTACGAGCAGTACTTC
TRBJ2-5	NA	TRBV19	NA	CASSTTRQETQYF	TGTGCCAGTAGTACGACTAGGCAAGAGACCCAGTACTTC
TRBJ2-7	TRBD2	TRBV9	NA	CASSVGETSEYEQYF	TGTGCCAGCAGCGTAGGTGAGACTAGCGAATACGAGCAGTACTTC